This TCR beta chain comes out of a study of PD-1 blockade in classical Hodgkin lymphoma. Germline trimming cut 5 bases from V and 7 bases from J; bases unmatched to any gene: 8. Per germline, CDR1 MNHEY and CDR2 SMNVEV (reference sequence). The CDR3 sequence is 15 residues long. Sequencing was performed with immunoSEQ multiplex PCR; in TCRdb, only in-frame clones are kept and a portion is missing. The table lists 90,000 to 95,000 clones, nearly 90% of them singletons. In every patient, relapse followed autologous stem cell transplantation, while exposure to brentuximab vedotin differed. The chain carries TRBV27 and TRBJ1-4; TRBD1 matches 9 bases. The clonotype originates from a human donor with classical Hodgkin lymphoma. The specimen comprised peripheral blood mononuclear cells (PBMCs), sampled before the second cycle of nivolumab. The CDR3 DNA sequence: TGTGCCAGCAGTCCCAGGGACAGGGAAGTTGAAAAACTGTTTTTT. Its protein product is CASSPRDREVEKLFF.